This entry concerns a single TCR beta chain. This specimen belongs to a study of T cells in Graves' hyperthyroidism and ophthalmopathy. TCR beta CDR3 regions were amplified from RNA. TCR CDR3 underwent first-round RT-PCR with the HTBI primer set. MiXCR, applied by TCRdb to the multiplex PCR reads, yields one record per CDR3 protein. The sample holds some 500,000 distinct CDR3 sequences, less than 25% seen once. The germline V gene has CDR1 MNHEY and CDR2 SMNVEV (reference sequence). The CDR3 extends over 13 amino acids. The ends were cut back, 5 bases at V and 5 bases at J, with 12 bases in the middle.

The chain uses TRBV27 and TRBJ1-2; D ambiguous. The clonotype was recovered from a woman aged 25 to 39 with Graves' ophthalmopathy. What was sequenced was blood. The CDR3: CASSEGAPYGYTF. Here the CDR3 DNA reads TGTGCCAGCAGTGAGGGAGCCCCTTATGGCTACACCTTC.